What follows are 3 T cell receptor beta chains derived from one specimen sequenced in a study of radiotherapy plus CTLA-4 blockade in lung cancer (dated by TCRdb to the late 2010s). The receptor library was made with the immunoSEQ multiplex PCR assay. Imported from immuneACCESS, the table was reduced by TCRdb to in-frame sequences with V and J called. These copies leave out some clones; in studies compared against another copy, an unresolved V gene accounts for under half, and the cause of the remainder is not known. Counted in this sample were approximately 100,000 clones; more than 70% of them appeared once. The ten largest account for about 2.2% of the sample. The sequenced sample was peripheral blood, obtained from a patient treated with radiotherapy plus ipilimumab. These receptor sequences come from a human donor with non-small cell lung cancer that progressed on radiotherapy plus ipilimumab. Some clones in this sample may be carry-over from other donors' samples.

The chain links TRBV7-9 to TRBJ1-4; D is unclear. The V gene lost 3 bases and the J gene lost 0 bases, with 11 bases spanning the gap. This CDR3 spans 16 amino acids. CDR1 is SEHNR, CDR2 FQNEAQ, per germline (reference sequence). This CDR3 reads CASSFPYSTTNEKLFF. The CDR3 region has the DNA TGTGCCAGCAGCTTCCCCTACAGCACAACTAATGAAAAACTGTTTTTT. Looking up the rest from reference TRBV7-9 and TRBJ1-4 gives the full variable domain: DTGVSQNPRHKITKRGQNVTFRCDPISEHNRLYWYRQTLGQGPEFLTYFQNEAQLEKSRLLSDRFSAERPKGSFSTLEIQRTEQGDSAMYLCASSFPYSTTNEKLFFGSGTQLSVL.

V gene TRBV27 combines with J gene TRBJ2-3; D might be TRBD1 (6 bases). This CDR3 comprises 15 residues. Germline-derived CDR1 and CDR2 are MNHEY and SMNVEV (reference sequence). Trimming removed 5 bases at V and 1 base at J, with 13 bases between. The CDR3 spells CASSIQGFGTDTQYF. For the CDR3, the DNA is TGTGCCAGCAGTATACAGGGTTTTGGCACAGATACGCAGTATTTT.

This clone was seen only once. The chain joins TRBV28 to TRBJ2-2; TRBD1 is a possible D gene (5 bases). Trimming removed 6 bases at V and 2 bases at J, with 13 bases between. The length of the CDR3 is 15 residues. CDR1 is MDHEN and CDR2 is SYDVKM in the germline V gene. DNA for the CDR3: TGTGCCAGCAGCATACGACAGTATAACACCGGGGAGCTGTTTTTT. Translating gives CASSIRQYNTGELFF.